This TCR beta chain was documented in a study of blood T cell repertoires in COVID-19. Germline V gives CDR1 LGHNA, CDR2 YNFKEQ. The CDR3 sequence is 13 residues long. Trimming removed 0 bases from V and 10 bases from J, with 12 bases in between. Clones were read by immunoSEQ multiplex PCR, and TCRdb kept only the in-frame ones, dropping some. The sample consists of 200,000 to 250,000 clones, over 60% of them appearing once. This clone was recorded only once. The sequence was collected from a woman aged 70 to 79 with acute or convalescent COVID-19. The chain couples TRBV4-2 to TRBJ2-5; possible D gene TRBD2, 5 bases. The sample comprised peripheral blood. The CDR3 loop reads CASSQDPEGIQYF. CDR3 sequence (DNA): TGTGCCAGCAGCCAAGATCCAGAGGGAATCCAGTACTTC.